This T cell receptor beta chain stems from a study of early T cells in non-severe SARS-CoV-2 infection (dated by TCRdb to the early 2020s). Looking at the study overall: TCR sequencing used bulk RNA from unsorted whole blood, so alpha and beta chains could not be paired. Broad study findings and their caveats: VDJdb matching was skewed toward anti-spike CD8 responses and likely underestimated virus-specific expansions, missing private and CD4 specificities.

The library came from 5' RACE. For sequencing, a NextSeq 500 was employed. In the TCR library protocol, unique molecular identifiers were attached to individual cDNA molecules to correct for PCR bias and sequencing error. Both TCR alpha and beta chains were sequenced, and tight co-correlation was observed between alpha and beta sequence abundances in each sample. The authors' pipeline ran thus. V gene, J gene and CDR3 annotation of TCR sequences was performed with Decombinator V4. TCRs were defined as expanded if a significant change between any two time points was detected under a Poisson model with p below 0.0001. TCR abundances were normalised to the total number of TCRs sequenced per sample and were expressed as counts per million. MAIT TCRs were defined by TRAV1-2 paired with TRAJ12, TRAJ20 or TRAJ33, and iNKT TCRs by TRAV10 paired with TRAJ18. VDJdb, accessed on 1 November 2021, was searched for TCRs annotated for CMV, EBV and SARS-CoV-2, and TCRs annotated for more than one antigen were excluded. TCRdb passed the public sequencing reads through fastp at Q25 and MiXCR, retaining productive beta sequences. Each CDR3 protein appears once, grouped with its most common genes and DNA. TCRdb assigned the V and J calls; the authors' analysis was not used. In this sample the table shows about 29,000 distinct CDR3 sequences, roughly 5% of which occur a single time. About 6% of the sample is in the top ten clones.

This was a case-control study nested in a cohort of healthcare workers in London, UK, who had nasopharyngeal swab PCR tests and blood samples taken every week. Healthcare workers were recruited during the week of the UK lockdown, between 23 and 31 March 2020, and followed weekly for up to about 15 weeks. V is shortened by 5 bases, J by 4 bases, and the region joining them spans 8 bases. CDR1 and CDR2 were assigned from the germline V gene as SGHDN and FVKESK. From cysteine to phenylalanine, the CDR3 is 12 amino acids long. The entry retains the CDR3 DNA only, 36 bases that are in frame from base 1. This clonotype occurred many times. This clone's antigen is unknown. No base quality information exists; no much larger clone differs at one position.

The TCR comes from an adult who was a healthcare worker with PCR-confirmed SARS-CoV-2 infection or an uninfected control (not recorded which). The sample taken for sequencing was whole blood. The receptor chain draws on TRBV14 and TRBJ2-5; a confident D gene designation cannot be given. The nucleotides read TGTGCCAGCAGCTATGTCCGAGAGACCCAGTACTTC. Its amino acids are CASSYVRETQYF.